This T cell receptor beta chain is from a study of T-cell memory formation after mild COVID-19. General study points: There was no confirmation that second-wave clones peaking on day 37 were SARS-CoV-2 specific. The finding that pre-infection memory included some responding clones suggested that cross-reactive memory joined. CD4+ contracting clones were mainly CM and EM; CD8+ ones, EMRA.

TCRdb recomputed calls from the 5' RACE reads with MiXCR, one row per CDR3 protein. In the table there are about 400,000 distinct CDR3 sequences, 15% to 20% of which are singletons. This clonotype was observed a few times. What it binds is not known. The length of the CDR3 is 15 residues. Trimming shortened V by 6 bases and J by 2 bases, and 15 bases separated the two germline ends. Germline CDR1 is SEHNR and CDR2 is FQNEAQ (reference sequence). Sequencing was performed on PBMCs or a T cell subset sorted from them (not recorded which). The gene calls are TRBV7-9 and TRBJ2-3; D is uncertain. The TCR was taken from a man younger than 30 who had mild COVID-19 (a few samples of this study predate the infection). Cell type and time point are not known. The CDR3 spells CASSPILVPTDTQYF. In DNA form, the CDR3 reads TGTGCCAGCAGTCCGATACTGGTCCCCACAGATACGCAGTATTTT. The variable domain in full, completed from reference TRBV7-9 and TRBJ2-3, reads DTGVSQNPRHKITKRGQNVTFRCDPISEHNRLYWYRQTLGQGPEFLTYFQNEAQLEKSRLLSDRFSAERPKGSFSTLEIQRTEQGDSAMYLCASSPILVPTDTQYFGPGTRLTVL.